A selection of T cell receptor beta chains follows, all from one sample in a study of chemoradiotherapy in HPV16-positive cancers. The table came from immunoSEQ multiplex PCR; TCRdb's copy has only in-frame clones and leaves some out. The sample yields about 300 clones, about 86% seen once. The sample was tumor tissue, taken from a patient who underwent chemoradiotherapy. The receptors derive from a human donor with HPV-associated anogenital cancer. Both conserved end residues are part of each CDR3. A D gene is named only where the DNA matches it firmly. Some rows mark clone size as missing; the rest say once, few, many or name a class of expanded clone.

once	TRBV7-2	NA	TRBJ2-7	TGTGCCAGCAGCAGAAATGGGGTAGACTACGAGCAGTACTTC	CASSRNGVDYEQYF
NA	TRBV6-5	NA	TRBJ2-2	TGTGCCAGCAGTTACCGGGGCGGGGAGCTGTTTTTT	CASSYRGGELFF
NA	TRBV5-1	TRBD1	TRBJ1-2	TGCGCCAGCAGCTGGGGACAGGGGAACTATGGCTACACCTTC	CASSWGQGNYGYTF
NA	TRBV6-5	NA	TRBJ2-5	TGTGCCAGCGGAGAGGAGACCCAGTACTTC	CASGEETQYF
NA	TRBV6-6	NA	TRBJ1-2	TGTGCCAGCCGGGGTTCAGGGGAGGGCTACACCTTC	CASRGSGEGYTF
once	TRBV30	NA	TRBJ1-3	TGTGCCTGGATTCGGGGGCGCGACCCTGGAAACACCATATATTTT	CAWIRGRDPGNTIYF
NA	TRBV5-4	NA	TRBJ2-7	TGTGCCAGCAGCTTTGGGGACTACGAGCAGTACTTC	CASSFGDYEQYF
NA	TRBV6-4	TRBD2	TRBJ2-2	TGTGCCAGCAGTCTCACTAGCGGAGACACCGGGGAGCTGTTTTTT	CASSLTSGDTGELFF
NA	TRBV7-8	TRBD1	TRBJ1-1	TGTGCCAGCAGCACCCCGAGACAGGGGGCTATCAACACTGAAGCTTTCTTT	CASSTPRQGAINTEAFF
NA	TRBV4-2	NA	TRBJ2-1	TGTGCCAGCAGCCGCCCTCGAGGGATTGATTCTGAGCAGTTCTTC	CASSRPRGIDSEQFF
NA	TRBV7-3	NA	TRBJ2-1	TGTGCCAGCAGCCCGTGGGGGGGCTTCCATGAGCAGTTCTTC	CASSPWGGFHEQFF
NA	TRBV6-6	NA	TRBJ1-2	TGTGCCAGCACCACAACAGGGTGGGGTGGCTACACCTTC	CASTTTGWGGYTF
NA	TRBV6-6	NA	TRBJ1-4	TGTGCCAGCAGCCTGGGACATTCAACTAATGAAAAACTGTTTTTT	CASSLGHSTNEKLFF
NA	TRBV2	NA	TRBJ1-2	TGTGCCAGCACCTGGACCCCTAAGGGGAATGGCTACACCTTC	CASTWTPKGNGYTF
NA	TRBV5-1	TRBD1	TRBJ1-2	TGCGCCAGCAGCTGGGGACAGGTACCCCATGGCTACACCTTC	CASSWGQVPHGYTF
once	TRBV7-9	NA	TRBJ1-2	TGTGCCAGCAGCGCTTCTACCACCCTTAACTATGGCTACACCTTC	CASSASTTLNYGYTF
NA	TRBV9	TRBD2	TRBJ2-5	TGTGCCAGCAGCGTAGGGACTAGCGGGGGGGCCCAAGAGACCCAGTACTTC	CASSVGTSGGAQETQYF
NA	TRBV5-1	TRBD1	TRBJ2-7	TGCGCCAGCAGCTTGAGTCAGGGGGCGAACGAGCAGTACTTC	CASSLSQGANEQYF
NA	TRBV7-2	NA	TRBJ1-5	TGTGCCAGCAGCTTAGACAGCAATCAGCCCCAGCATTTT	CASSLDSNQPQHF
NA	TRBV6-4	NA	TRBJ1-1	TGTGCCAGCAAGTACAGGGTTGACACTGAAGCTTTCTTT	CASKYRVDTEAFF
NA	TRBV30	NA	TRBJ1-5	TGTGCCTGGACCCTAGGTTCAGGCCTCAATCAGCCCCAGCATTTT	CAWTLGSGLNQPQHF
NA	TRBV2	NA	TRBJ2-1	TGTGCCAGCAGTGTGGACCCGAACCCCTACAATGAGCAGTTCTTC	CASSVDPNPYNEQFF
NA	TRBV4-3	NA	TRBJ1-6	TGCGCCAGCAGCCAAAACGAGAATTCACCCCTCCACTTT	CASSQNENSPLHF
NA	TRBV21-1	NA	TRBJ1-1	TGTGCCAGCAGCCGCTACACAATTCGCACTGAAGCTTTCTTT	CASSRYTIRTEAFF
once	TRBV7-8	NA	TRBJ1-5	TGTGCCAGCAGCTTAGAAGAGGGGGGTACCAATCAGCCCCAGCATTTT	CASSLEEGGTNQPQHF
NA	TRBV9	NA	TRBJ1-2	TGTGCCAGCAGCGTAGGGGCAGAGCTAGGCTATGGCTACACCTTC	CASSVGAELGYGYTF
once	TRBV9	NA	TRBJ2-2	TGTGCCAGCAGGCCGCCAGGGTCTTTTACCGGGGAGCTGTTTTTT	CASRPPGSFTGELFF
NA	TRBV7-2	TRBD1	TRBJ1-3	TGTGCCAGCAGCCCAGGGGGTTCGCTGGGGGACACCATATATTTT	CASSPGGSLGDTIYF
NA	TRBV30	NA	TRBJ2-1	TGTGCCTGGAGTGTAGATAGGAATGAGCAGTTCTTC	CAWSVDRNEQFF
NA	TRBV18	TRBD2	TRBJ2-7	TGTGCCAGCTCAAGTGCGGGGGGGCAATTCGAGCAGTACTTC	CASSSAGGQFEQYF
NA	TRBV4-3	NA	TRBJ2-1	TGCGCCAGCAGCCAAGTGAATCAGGACAATGAGCAGTTCTTC	CASSQVNQDNEQFF
NA	TRBV6-1	NA	TRBJ2-5	TGTGCCAGCAGTGAGCCTTGGGACATCCAATCCCAAGAGACCCAGTACTTC	CASSEPWDIQSQETQYF
NA	TRBV15	NA	TRBJ2-1	TGTGCCACCAGCGCCCGAGGGATCACCTACAATGAGCAGTTCTTC	CATSARGITYNEQFF
NA	TRBV4-2	TRBD1	TRBJ1-2	TGTGCCAGCAGCCCGTTTTCACAGGGGGGCTATGGCTACACCTTC	CASSPFSQGGYGYTF
NA	TRBV27	NA	TRBJ2-7	TGTGCCAGCAGTTTATTTGGAGGCCCCAACGAGCAGTACTTC	CASSLFGGPNEQYF
few	TRBV6-1	TRBD1	TRBJ2-2	TGTGCCAGCAGTGAGGGACAGGGGATGACCGGGGAGCTGTTTTTT	CASSEGQGMTGELFF
NA	TRBV11-2	NA	TRBJ1-6	TGTGCCAGCAGCTTAGGGCAGGGAAATTCACCCCTCCACTTT	CASSLGQGNSPLHF
NA	TRBV4-3	TRBD2	TRBJ2-3	TGCGCCAGCAGCCAAGATCTAGCGGGGGGGCCAGATACGCAGTATTTT	CASSQDLAGGPDTQYF
NA	TRBV30	NA	TRBJ2-2	TGTGCCTGGAGTGACCCCGACAGAGACACCGGGGAGCTGTTTTTT	CAWSDPDRDTGELFF
NA	TRBV6-5	TRBD2	TRBJ2-7	TGTGCCAGCAGGCCGCCCCGGGGGGACCACGAGCAGTACTTC	CASRPPRGDHEQYF
NA	TRBV13	NA	TRBJ2-7	TGTGCCAGCAGCCCTCGGGGGCGCGAGTACGAGCAGTACTTC	CASSPRGREYEQYF
NA	TRBV5-1	NA	TRBJ1-2	TGCGCCAGCAGCCCCGGGGTGCAGGGACTCTACACCTTC	CASSPGVQGLYTF
once	TRBV27	NA	TRBJ1-5	TGTGCCAGCAGTTTTAGGGCAGGGAATCAGCCCCAGCATTTT	CASSFRAGNQPQHF
NA	TRBV11-3	TRBD2	TRBJ2-1	TGTGCCAGCAGCTCCTTCCTAGCGGGGGGCAATGAGCAGTTCTTC	CASSSFLAGGNEQFF
NA	TRBV6-1	NA	TRBJ1-2	TGTGCCACCTCAACGGGGTTTTACTATGGCTACACCTTC	CATSTGFYYGYTF
NA	TRBV29-1	NA	TRBJ2-6	TGCAGCGTTGAAGTAGGGTCTCCTTCTGGGGCCAACGTCCTGACTTTC	CSVEVGSPSGANVLTF
NA	TRBV5-6	NA	TRBJ2-6	TGTGCCAGCAGCTTGTACACCCACTCTGGGGCCAACGTCCTGACTTTC	CASSLYTHSGANVLTF
NA	TRBV7-8	NA	TRBJ1-5	TGTGCCAGCAGCTCAAGTGACCGTCGGTATGTTGGCAATCAGCCCCAGCATTTT	CASSSSDRRYVGNQPQHF
NA	TRBV5-1	NA	TRBJ1-4	TGCGCCAGCAGCCCGGAAAGGGCAAGAAAAACTGTTTTT	CASSPERARKTVF
few	TRBV9	TRBD1	TRBJ1-1	TGTGCCAGCAGCGCGGCTTTCGGGACAGGGAATACTGAAGCTTTCTTT	CASSAAFGTGNTEAFF
NA	TRBV19	NA	TRBJ1-3	TGTGCCAGGGGCTTCCCTGGAAACACCATATATTTT	CARGFPGNTIYF